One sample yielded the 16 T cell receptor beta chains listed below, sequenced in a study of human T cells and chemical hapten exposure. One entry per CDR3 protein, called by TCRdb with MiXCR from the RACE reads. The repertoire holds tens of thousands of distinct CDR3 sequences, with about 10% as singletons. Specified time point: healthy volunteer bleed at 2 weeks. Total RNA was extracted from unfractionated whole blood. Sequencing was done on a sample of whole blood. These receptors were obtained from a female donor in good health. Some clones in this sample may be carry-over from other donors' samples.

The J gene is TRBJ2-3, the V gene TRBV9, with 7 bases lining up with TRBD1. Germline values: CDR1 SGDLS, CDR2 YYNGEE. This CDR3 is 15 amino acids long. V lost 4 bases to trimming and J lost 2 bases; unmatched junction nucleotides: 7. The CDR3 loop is CASSIRDSPTDTQYF. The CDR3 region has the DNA TGTGCCAGCAGCATCAGGGACAGCCCCACAGATACGCAGTATTTT.

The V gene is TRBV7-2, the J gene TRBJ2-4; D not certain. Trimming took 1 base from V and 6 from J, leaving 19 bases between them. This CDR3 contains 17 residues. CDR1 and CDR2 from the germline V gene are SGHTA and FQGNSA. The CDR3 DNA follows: TGTGCCAGCAGCTTAGATCGGTGGCAGCCCGGCGGAAACATTCAGTACTTC. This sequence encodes CASSLDRWQPGGNIQYF. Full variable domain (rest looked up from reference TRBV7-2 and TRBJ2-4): GAGVSQSPSNKVTEKGKDVELRCDPISGHTALYWYRQSLGQGLEFLIYFQGNSAPDKSGLPSDRFSAERTGGSVSTLTIQRTQQEDSAVYLCASSLDRWQPGGNIQYFGAGTRLSVL.

CDR3 amino acids: CASSGDRGLQPQHF. The CDR3 region has the DNA TGTGCCAGTAGTGGGGACAGGGGGCTTCAGCCCCAGCATTTT. This rearrangement joins TRBV19 to TRBJ1-5, with 12 bases fitting TRBD1. Germline values: CDR1 LNHDA, CDR2 SQIVND (reference sequence). V lost 5 bases, J lost 6 bases, and 2 bases stayed unmatched. CDR3 length equals 14 residues.

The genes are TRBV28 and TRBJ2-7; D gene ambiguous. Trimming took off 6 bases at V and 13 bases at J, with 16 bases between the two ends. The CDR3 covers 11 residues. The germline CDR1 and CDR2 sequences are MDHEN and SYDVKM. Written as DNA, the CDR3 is TGTGCCAGCAGCGCATCTGGCACCGGATACTTC. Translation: CASSASGTGYF.

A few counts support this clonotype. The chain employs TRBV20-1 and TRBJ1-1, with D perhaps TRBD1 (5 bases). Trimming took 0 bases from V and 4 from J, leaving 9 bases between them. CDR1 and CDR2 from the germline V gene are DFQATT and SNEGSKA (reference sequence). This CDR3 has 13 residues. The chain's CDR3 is CSARDTGLTEAFF. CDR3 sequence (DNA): TGCAGTGCTAGAGATACAGGCCTCACTGAAGCTTTCTTT.

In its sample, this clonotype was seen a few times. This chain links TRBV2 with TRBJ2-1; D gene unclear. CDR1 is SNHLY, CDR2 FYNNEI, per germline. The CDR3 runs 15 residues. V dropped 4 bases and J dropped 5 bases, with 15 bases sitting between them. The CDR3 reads CASSGWHSPDNEQFF. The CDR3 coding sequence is TGTGCCAGCAGTGGGTGGCATTCACCCGACAATGAGCAGTTCTTC.

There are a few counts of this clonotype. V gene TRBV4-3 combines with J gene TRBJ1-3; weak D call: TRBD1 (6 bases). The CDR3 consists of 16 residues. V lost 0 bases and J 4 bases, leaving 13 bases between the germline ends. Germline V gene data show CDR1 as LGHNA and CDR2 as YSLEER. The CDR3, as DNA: TGCGCCAGCAGCCAAGATTCACAGGGCCCAGGAAACACCATATATTTT. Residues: CASSQDSQGPGNTIYF.

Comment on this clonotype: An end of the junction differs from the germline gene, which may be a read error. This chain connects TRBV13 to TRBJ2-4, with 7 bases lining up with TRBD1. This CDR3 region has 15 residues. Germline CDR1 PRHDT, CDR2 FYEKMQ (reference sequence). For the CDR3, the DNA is TGTGCCAACAGCCCCACAGGGGATCGCAAAAACATTCAGTACTTC. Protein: CANSPTGDRKNIQYF.

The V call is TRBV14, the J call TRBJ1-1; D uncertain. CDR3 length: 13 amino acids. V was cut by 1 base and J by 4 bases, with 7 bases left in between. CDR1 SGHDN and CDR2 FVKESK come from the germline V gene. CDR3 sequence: CASSQGQATEAFF. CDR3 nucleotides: TGTGCCAGCAGCCAAGGGCAGGCCACTGAAGCTTTCTTT.

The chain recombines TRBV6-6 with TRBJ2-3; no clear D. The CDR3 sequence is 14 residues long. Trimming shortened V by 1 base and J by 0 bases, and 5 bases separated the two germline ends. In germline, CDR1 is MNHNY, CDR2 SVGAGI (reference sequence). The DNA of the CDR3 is TGTGCCAGCAGTTACTTGACTAGCACAGATACGCAGTATTTT. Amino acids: CASSYLTSTDTQYF.

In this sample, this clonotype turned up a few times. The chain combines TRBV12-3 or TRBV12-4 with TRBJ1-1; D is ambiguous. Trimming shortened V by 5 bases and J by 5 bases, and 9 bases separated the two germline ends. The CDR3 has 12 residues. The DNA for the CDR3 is TGTGCCAGCAGTGTCTTTGGGACTGAAGCTTTCTTT. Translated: CASSVFGTEAFF.

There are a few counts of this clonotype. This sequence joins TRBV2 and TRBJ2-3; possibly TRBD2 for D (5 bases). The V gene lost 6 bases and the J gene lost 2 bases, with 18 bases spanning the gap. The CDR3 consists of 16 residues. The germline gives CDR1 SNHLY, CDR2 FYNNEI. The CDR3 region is CASRALLEVLTDTQYF. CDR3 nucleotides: TGTGCCAGCAGGGCCCTACTAGAAGTTCTCACAGATACGCAGTATTTT.

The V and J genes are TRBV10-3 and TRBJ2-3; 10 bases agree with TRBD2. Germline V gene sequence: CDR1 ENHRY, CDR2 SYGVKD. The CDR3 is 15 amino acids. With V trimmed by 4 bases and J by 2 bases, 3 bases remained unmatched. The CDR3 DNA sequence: TGTGCCATCAGTGCCGGACTAGCGGCCACAGATACGCAGTATTTT. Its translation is CAISAGLAATDTQYF.

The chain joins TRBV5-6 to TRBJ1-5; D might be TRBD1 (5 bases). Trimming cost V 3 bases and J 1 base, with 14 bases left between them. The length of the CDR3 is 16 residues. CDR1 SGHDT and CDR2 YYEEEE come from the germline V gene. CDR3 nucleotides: TGTGCCAGCAGCTCCGGGACTCTGGGAAGCAATCAGCCCCAGCATTTT. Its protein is CASSSGTLGSNQPQHF.

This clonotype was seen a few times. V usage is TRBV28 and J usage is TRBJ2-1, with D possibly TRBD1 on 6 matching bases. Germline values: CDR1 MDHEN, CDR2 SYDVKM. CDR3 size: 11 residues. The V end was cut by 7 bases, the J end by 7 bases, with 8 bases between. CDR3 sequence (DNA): TGTGCCAGCACCAGGGGAAATGAGCAGTTCTTC. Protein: CASTRGNEQFF. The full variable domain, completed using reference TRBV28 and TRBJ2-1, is DVKVTQSSRYLVKRTGEKVFLECVQDMDHENMFWYRQDPGLGLRLIYFSYDVKMKEKGDIPEGYSVSREKKERFSLILESASTNQTSMYLCASTRGNEQFFGPGTRLTVL.

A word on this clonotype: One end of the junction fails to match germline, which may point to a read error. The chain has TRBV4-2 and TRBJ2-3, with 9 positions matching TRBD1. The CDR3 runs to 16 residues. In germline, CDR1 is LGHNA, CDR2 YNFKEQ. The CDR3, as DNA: TGTGCCAGCAGCCAACATACCGGGACAGGGACAGATTCGCAGTATTTT. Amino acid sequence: CASSQHTGTGTDSQYF.